These T cell receptor beta chains were read from a single sample in a study of beta chain features in type 1 diabetes. Here immunoSEQ multiplex PCR was the method, and the copy in TCRdb shows in-frame clones only, minus some. The sample lists around 250,000 clones; roughly an eighth were seen once. Sequenced sample: naive CD4+ T cells from blood. Every receptor here comes from a man aged 25 to 40 with type 1 diabetes. Both conserved end residues are trimmed from each CDR3. Clone size is not always given. Where it is, it says once, few, many or a class for expanded clones.

clone_size v_call cdr3_aa
. TRBV7-6 ASSLAADSYEQY
. TRBV6-5 ASSSETGEAAEAF
few TRBV28 ASSFSQGQPQH
few TRBV6-1 ASSEGPGETAF
. TRBV2 ASSLQGAYGYGYT
. TRBV9 ASSVVQAGEQY
. TRBV15 ATSVYGGREPGANVLT
. TRBV9 ASSVATSYT
. TRBV28 ASSLWGTGGTYEQY
. TRBV7-2 ASSLRRGGADTQY
once TRBV29-1 SIVGGAKTQY
few TRBV5-1 ASSRERDYEQY
. TRBV7-3 ASRFSGEGETQY
. TRBV6-5 ASSSGTGSSYEQY
. TRBV18 ASSGGANQPQH
. TRBV29-1 SVDSGRANTQY
few TRBV28 ASSLSAGNYGYT
once TRBV11-3 ASSSSGRNEQF
. TRBV18 ASSSETYEQY
few TRBV5-4 ASSSGTAPRNTIY
few TRBV18 ASSPPGQAYGYT
few TRBV20-1 SAGVQPQH
. TRBV10-3 AITSSTSGVTDTQY
. TRBV7-2 ASSLDGASGYT
few TRBV5-6 ASSQGLATYNEQF
. TRBV29-1 SVEEGTNYGYT
few TRBV7-2 ASSPRGAASTDTQY
few TRBV9 ASSVAAGSGELF
. TRBV5-4 ASRPGGDTGELF
. TRBV25-1 ASSDSSGGTYEQY
few TRBV25-1 ASSGTGGYNEQF
. TRBV7-9 ASSRTSGRYEQY
few TRBV5-1 ASTGLASYTGELF
. TRBV19 ASSVNRGANTGELF
. TRBV6-1 ASRDRVVTEAF
. TRBV28 ASSLKPGGYT
. TRBV7-2 ASQAPGARGNEQF
. TRBV7-2 ASSPGQRSTEAF
few TRBV6-6 ASSLQREREDTQY
few TRBV5-4 ASSTDVPPGGANVLT
. TRBV18 ASSPQNGGSYEQF